The 28 T cell receptor beta chains given below trace back to one sample, sequenced in a study of blood T cell repertoires in COVID-19. The protocol was immunoSEQ multiplex PCR, while the TCRdb copy is restricted to in-frame clones and leaves out a portion. The table has hundreds of thousands of clones, 85% seen once; the top ten hold around 1.8%. Sequencing input: PBMCs or T cells enriched from blood (not recorded which). These receptor sequences come from a woman aged 25 to 45 who had been exposed to COVID-19.

This chain links TRBV15 with TRBJ2-5; D perhaps matches TRBD1 (5 bases). The length of the CDR3 is 15 residues. The V and J ends lost 0 bases and 3 bases respectively, with 11 bases between them. Germline V CDR1 and CDR2: LNHNV, YYDKDF (reference sequence). The CDR3 here is CATSRDPDMKETQYF. DNA for the CDR3: TGTGCCACCAGCAGAGACCCGGACATGAAAGAGACCCAGTACTTC.

The chain combines TRBV9 with TRBJ1-6, with 9 bases that match TRBD1. The germline gives CDR1 SGDLS, CDR2 YYNGEE. This CDR3 is built from 17 residues. With V trimmed by 0 bases and J by 8 bases, 9 bases remained unmatched. The CDR3 is CASSVGPGQGTDSPLHF. CDR3 coding DNA: TGTGCCAGCAGCGTAGGCCCGGGACAGGGTACGGATTCACCCCTCCACTTT.

The V gene is TRBV30, the J gene TRBJ1-2, with a possible D match to TRBD1 (6 bases). From germline, CDR1 is GTSNPN and CDR2 SVGIG (reference sequence). Trimming removed 3 bases at V and 6 bases at J, with 20 bases between. This CDR3 has 15 residues. The CDR3 loop reads CAWSPMRGIDNGYTF. CDR3 nucleotides: TGTGCCTGGAGCCCCATGAGGGGGATTGATAATGGCTACACCTTC.

The J gene is TRBJ2-1, the V gene TRBV4-3, with D maybe TRBD1 (6 bases). The CDR3 extends over 14 amino acids. CDR1 is LGHNA and CDR2 is YSLEER in the germline V gene. V dropped 4 bases and J dropped 3 bases, with 10 bases sitting between them. The CDR3 DNA follows: TGCGCCAGCAGCCGGACGGACAGCTACAATGAGCAGTTCTTC. This sequence encodes CASSRTDSYNEQFF.

This clone was picked up a small number of times. CDR3 DNA: TGTGCCAGCAGTTCGGCCAGGGCCTACAATGAGCAGTTCTTC. It specifies CASSSARAYNEQFF. V usage is TRBV3-1 (or the pseudogene TRBV3-2) and J usage is TRBJ2-1; possible D gene TRBD1, 5 bases. Germline V gene sequence: CDR1 LGHDT, CDR2 YNNKEL (reference sequence). The length of the CDR3 is 14 residues. Trimming pared 6 bases from V and 2 bases from J, leaving 11 bases between.

V and J are TRBV6-1 and TRBJ1-5, with TRBD1 identical over 7 bases. Germline CDR1 MNHNS, CDR2 SASEGT. The CDR3 runs to 14 residues. The J segment lost 10 bases and the V segment lost 2 bases, leaving 8 bases of the junction unmatched. CDR3 nucleotide sequence: TGTGCCAGCAGTGAAATACAGGGGTTCGTACCCCAGCATTTT. Its protein is CASSEIQGFVPQHF.

V usage is TRBV30 and J usage is TRBJ2-7; 8 nucleotides match TRBD1. Looked up from germline, CDR1 is GTSNPN and CDR2 is SVGIG (reference sequence). V lost 5 bases, J lost 1 base, and 4 bases stayed unmatched. This CDR3 has 13 amino acids. CDR3 amino acids: CAWGTGSSYEQYF. In nucleotides, the CDR3 is TGTGCCTGGGGGACAGGTTCTTCCTACGAGCAGTACTTC. The variable domain in full, with the rest retrieved from reference TRBV30 and TRBJ2-7, is SQTIHQWPATLVQPVGSPLSLECTVEGTSNPNLYWYRQAAGRGLQLLFYSVGIGQISSEVPQNLSASRPQDRQFILSSKKLLLSDSGFYLCAWGTGSSYEQYFGPGTRLTVT.

The chain employs TRBV6-2 or TRBV6-3 and TRBJ2-7; TRBD2 agrees at 8 bases. Germline V gives CDR1 MNHEY, CDR2 SVGEGT. With V trimmed by 7 bases and J by 0 bases, 8 bases remained unmatched. This CDR3 has 15 amino acids. The CDR3 coding sequence is TGTGCCAGCACCCCTAGCGGGCCAAGCTCCTACGAGCAGTACTTC. It is translated as CASTPSGPSSYEQYF.

This clone was recorded once. CDR3 nucleotides: TGTGCCAGCGGACAGGGTTGGGGCTACGAGCAGTACTTC. Its protein product is CASGQGWGYEQYF. The chain combines TRBV27 with TRBJ2-7; the match to TRBD1 covers 8 bases. With V trimmed by 8 bases and J by 3 bases, 6 bases remained unmatched. The germline V gene has CDR1 MNHEY and CDR2 SMNVEV (reference sequence). The CDR3 totals 13 residues.

This chain uses TRBV11-2 with TRBJ2-7, with 14 positions matching TRBD2. V was clipped by 2 bases and J by 6 bases; unmatched bases: 12. The CDR3 is 18 amino acids. Per germline, CDR1 SGHAT and CDR2 FQNNGV. The CDR3 sequence: CASSLFVRLAGGNGEQYF. The CDR3 nucleotides are TGTGCCAGCAGCTTATTTGTAAGACTAGCGGGGGGGAATGGCGAGCAGTACTTC. Together with reference TRBV11-2 and TRBJ2-7, the CDR3 gives the full variable domain: EAGVAQSPRYKIIEKRQSVAFWCNPISGHATLYWYQQILGQGPKLLIQFQNNGVVDDSQLPKDRFSAERLKGVDSTLKIQPAKLEDSAVYLCASSLFVRLAGGNGEQYFGPGTRLTVT.

The chain employs TRBV14 and TRBJ1-4, with D maybe TRBD1 (6 bases). This CDR3 is 18 amino acids long. The ends were cut back, 2 bases at V and 0 bases at J, with 16 bases in the middle. The germline CDR1 and CDR2 sequences are SGHDN and FVKESK. The CDR3 here is CASSQFGQLKTTNEKLFF. Written as DNA, the CDR3 is TGTGCCAGCAGCCAATTCGGACAGTTGAAAACAACTAATGAAAAACTGTTTTTT.

This clone was seen once. The rearrangement joins TRBV18 to TRBJ1-2; TRBD1 aligns across 7 bases. This CDR3 is built from 15 residues. V trimming: 0 bases; J trimming: 8 bases; junction bases outside the gene matches: 9. The germline CDR1 and CDR2 sequences are KGHSH and LQKENI. The DNA of the CDR3 is TGTGCCAGCTCACCACCGGAGGGGGCGCGTAAGGGCTACACCTTC. Translation: CASSPPEGARKGYTF.

The V call is TRBV11-1, the J call TRBJ1-1; D remains ambiguous. This CDR3 region has 11 residues. Trimming pared 2 bases from V and 10 bases from J, leaving 8 bases between. Per the germline V gene, CDR1 is SGHAT and CDR2 is FQDESV (reference sequence). CDR3 residues: CASSLTGGAFF. The CDR3 coding sequence is TGTGCCAGCAGCTTAACGGGTGGAGCTTTCTTT. Full variable domain (missing parts from reference TRBV11-1 and TRBJ1-1): EAEVAQSPRYKITEKSQAVAFWCDPISGHATLYWYRQILGQGPELLVQFQDESVVDDSQLPKDRFSAERLKGVDSTLKIQPAELGDSAMYLCASSLTGGAFFGQGTRLTVV.

This chain uses TRBV4-1 with TRBJ2-7, with a possible D match to TRBD1 (5 bases). CDR3 length: 16 residues. Germline V gene data show CDR1 as MGHRA and CDR2 as YSYEKL. The V end lost 0 bases, the J end lost 0 bases, and 12 bases lay between the germline ends. CDR3 sequence: CASSQDRGIVSYEQYF. CDR3 in DNA: TGCGCCAGCAGCCAAGATAGGGGCATCGTCTCCTACGAGCAGTACTTC.

The chain recombines TRBV9 with TRBJ1-1, with D perhaps matching TRBD1 (5 bases). Per germline, CDR1 SGDLS and CDR2 YYNGEE. The V and J ends lost 5 bases and 7 bases respectively, with 21 bases between them. This CDR3 has 15 amino acids. The CDR3 sequence: CASSSLGGMVNEAFF. The CDR3 nucleotides read TGTGCCAGCAGTTCACTCGGGGGGATGGTCAATGAAGCTTTCTTT.

On this clone itself: The same CDR3 can be traced to other DNA sequences in this sample. V gene TRBV30 combines with J gene TRBJ1-1, with D perhaps matching TRBD1 (5 bases). The length of the CDR3 is 12 residues. Germline V gene sequence: CDR1 GTSNPN, CDR2 SVGIG (reference sequence). V lost 4 bases and J lost 0, with 6 bases in between. CDR3 amino acids: CAWTGLNTEAFF. CDR3 DNA: TGTGCCTGGACAGGGCTGAACACTGAAGCTTTCTTT.

The CDR3 region has the DNA TGTGCCAGCAGCTTCCCAGGGAACTATGGCTACACCTTC. It translates to CASSFPGNYGYTF. This chain joins TRBV5-6 and TRBJ1-2; TRBD1 might be the D (5 bases). The CDR3 consists of 13 residues. Germline CDR1 and CDR2: SGHDT and YYEEEE. The V end lost 2 bases, the J end lost 2 bases, and 7 bases lay between the germline ends. Full variable domain (missing parts from reference TRBV5-6 and TRBJ1-2): DAGVTQSPTHLIKTRGQQVTLRCSPKSGHDTVSWYQQALGQGPQFIFQYYEEEERQRGNFPDRFSGHQFPNYSSELNVNALLLGDSALYLCASSFPGNYGYTFGSGTRLTVV.

CDR3: CASSTQGAGNNQPQHF. CDR3 sequence (DNA): TGTGCCAGCAGTACACAGGGGGCAGGGAATAATCAGCCCCAGCATTTT. J is TRBJ1-5 and V is TRBV6-2 or TRBV6-3; 9 bases agree with TRBD1. The germline CDR1 and CDR2 sequences are MNHEY and SVGEGT. J gave up 4 bases and V 5 bases, and 9 bases lay outside the gene matches. CDR3 length equals 16 residues.

The chain carries TRBV9 and TRBJ1-6, with 7 bases fitting TRBD1. V trimming: 2 bases; J trimming: 7 bases; junction bases outside the gene matches: 3. The CDR3 covers 14 residues. Germline CDR1 and CDR2: SGDLS and YYNGEE. The CDR3 is CASSVGTENSPLHF. The CDR3 region has the DNA TGTGCCAGCAGCGTTGGGACAGAGAATTCACCCCTCCACTTT.

The genes are TRBV3-1 (or the pseudogene TRBV3-2) and TRBJ2-7; 8 nucleotides line up with TRBD1. The germline V gene encodes CDR1 LGHDT and CDR2 YNNKEL (reference sequence). Trimming cost V 1 base and J 5 bases; bases outside gene matches: 4. CDR3 length equals 14 residues. For the CDR3, the DNA is TGTGCCAGCAGCCAAGTGCCAGGGGGCGACGAGCAGTACTTC. It codes for CASSQVPGGDEQYF.

This clone was seen only a few times. Other DNA sequences in the sample encode the same CDR3. This chain connects TRBV5-1 to TRBJ1-4; no clear D. The CDR3 runs to 15 residues. Germline-derived CDR1 and CDR2 are SGHRS and YFSETQ. Between the trimmed V and J ends, which lost 0 bases and 0 bases, there was a span of 6 bases. The CDR3, as DNA: TGCGCCAGCAGCTTGGCCGGGGCAACTAATGAAAAACTGTTTTTT. It is translated as CASSLAGATNEKLFF.

This clone was seen once. The rearrangement links TRBV6-6 to TRBJ1-3; a possible D gene is TRBD1 (5 bases). The germline CDR1 and CDR2 sequences are MNHNY and SVGAGI (reference sequence). The CDR3 spans 17 residues. Trimming took off 5 bases at V and 0 bases at J, with 17 bases between the two ends. CDR3 sequence reads: CASSPTLPDSSGNTIYF. The CDR3 region has the DNA TGTGCCAGCAGTCCTACTCTACCCGACAGCTCTGGAAACACCATATATTTT.

This chain uses TRBV6-5 with TRBJ2-7, with D tentatively TRBD2 (7 bases). The CDR3 covers 14 residues. Germline-derived CDR1 and CDR2 are MNHEY and SVGAGI. Trimming left V 6 bases short and J 1 base short, with 13 bases between. CDR3 coding DNA: TGTGCCAGCAGCAAGAGGGGGGGATCCTACGAGCAGTACTTC. Translated, it gives CASSKRGGSYEQYF.

V usage is TRBV27 and J usage is TRBJ2-7; D is uncertain. The CDR3 spans 14 residues. Trimming shortened V by 5 bases and J by 3 bases, and 14 bases separated the two germline ends. Germline CDR1 and CDR2: MNHEY and SMNVEV (reference sequence). The CDR3 DNA follows: TGTGCCAGCAGTCCGTTGACAACAAACTACGAGCAGTACTTC. It is translated as CASSPLTTNYEQYF.

As to this clone: The sample holds other DNA sequences that translate to the same CDR3. This sequence joins TRBV28 and TRBJ1-2; D unclear. V shed 3 bases and J shed 6 bases, with 5 bases lying between them. The CDR3 has 11 residues. From germline, CDR1 is MDHEN and CDR2 SYDVKM. In DNA form, the CDR3 reads TGTGCCAGCAGTTTTCGGGATGGCTACACCTTC. It codes for CASSFRDGYTF.

The chain joins TRBV10-1 to TRBJ1-4, with 7 bases aligning to TRBD1. Germline CDR1 reads WNHNN; CDR2 reads SYGVQD (reference sequence). V shed 6 bases and J 0 bases; nucleotides not matched to a gene: 4. The CDR3 totals 15 residues. The CDR3 protein is CASRQGFATNEKLFF. CDR3 DNA sequence: TGCGCCAGCAGACAGGGGTTTGCAACTAATGAAAAACTGTTTTTT.

This sequence joins TRBV7-9 and TRBJ1-6; D is unclear. The CDR3 consists of 12 residues. Germline CDR1 and CDR2: SEHNR and FQNEAQ (reference sequence). The V gene lost 3 bases and the J gene lost 5 bases, with 2 bases spanning the gap. CDR3 nucleotide sequence: TGTGCCAGCAGCTTTAATAATTCACCCCTCCACTTT. Translation: CASSFNNSPLHF. Complete variable domain (other parts from reference TRBV7-9 and TRBJ1-6): DTGVSQNPRHKITKRGQNVTFRCDPISEHNRLYWYRQTLGQGPEFLTYFQNEAQLEKSRLLSDRFSAERPKGSFSTLEIQRTEQGDSAMYLCASSFNNSPLHFGNGTRLTVT.

The J gene is TRBJ1-2, the V gene TRBV28; TRBD1 is a possible D gene (5 bases). The CDR3 loop spans 12 amino acids. Trimming removed 7 bases at V and 6 bases at J, with 12 bases between. Germline V CDR1 and CDR2: MDHEN, SYDVKM. The CDR3 coding sequence is TGTGCCAGCACCAACAGGAGGGATGGCTACACCTTC. It translates to CASTNRRDGYTF.